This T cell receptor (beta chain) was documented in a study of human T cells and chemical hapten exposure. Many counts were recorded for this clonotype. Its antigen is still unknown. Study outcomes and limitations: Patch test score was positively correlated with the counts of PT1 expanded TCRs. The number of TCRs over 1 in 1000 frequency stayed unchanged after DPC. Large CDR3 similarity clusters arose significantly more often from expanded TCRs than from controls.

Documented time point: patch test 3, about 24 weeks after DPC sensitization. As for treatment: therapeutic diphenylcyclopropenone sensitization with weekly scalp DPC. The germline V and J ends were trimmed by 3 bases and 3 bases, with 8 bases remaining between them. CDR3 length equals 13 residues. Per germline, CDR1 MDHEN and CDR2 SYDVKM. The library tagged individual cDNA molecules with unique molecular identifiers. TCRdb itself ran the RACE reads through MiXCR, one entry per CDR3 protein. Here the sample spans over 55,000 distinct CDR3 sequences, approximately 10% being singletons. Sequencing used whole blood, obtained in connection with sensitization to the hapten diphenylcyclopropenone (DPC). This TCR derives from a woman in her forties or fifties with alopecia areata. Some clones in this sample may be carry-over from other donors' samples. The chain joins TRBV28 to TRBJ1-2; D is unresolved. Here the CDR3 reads CASSLLQYYGYTF. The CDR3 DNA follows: TGTGCCAGCAGTTTGTTACAGTACTATGGCTACACCTTC.